This TCR beta chain was retrieved from a study of cytomegalovirus exposure and HLA in healthy donors (dated by TCRdb to about 2017). Describing the broader study: According to a later analysis, one platform produced both the approximately 110 validation repertoires and the approximately 600 repertoires of the first cohort. Along with the approximately 700-subject first cohort, a separate validation cohort of some 130 different subjects was used. The study aimed to test whether cataloging public T cell receptors could reveal signatures of past pathogen exposure. To predict cytomegalovirus infection status, the study brought together high-throughput TCR immunosequencing, statistical association of individual TCRs with disease status, and machine learning.

Library preparation was by the immunoSEQ multiplex PCR assay. As for how the authors treated the data: A statistical classification framework was built to diagnose cytomegalovirus status from the catalog of TCR beta chain sequences. The table was pulled from immuneACCESS by TCRdb, which kept in-frame rearrangements only. Such tables lose some clones; where checked, under half of the loss comes from unresolved V genes, and the rest has no known cause. V and J calls and clone size come straight from that table; D and trimming were deduced from the DNA. Within this sample are about 120,000 clones, with approximately 88% of them counted one time only. About 6% of the sample lies in the top ten. About this clone: Its antigen is still unknown. Per-base qualities were not stored, and no clone one base away is much larger.

Separate from the approximately 670-subject first cohort, the validation cohort of 95 to 150 subjects was the group to which the donors belonged. The full study reports these points: Most TCR sequences were seen in very few donors, while some public TCRs were found in many individuals. In vitro tests confirmed that a few of the cytomegalovirus-associated TCR beta chains recognize cytomegalovirus antigens. The validation cohort had no HLA typing available for a later analysis, so co-occurrence within that cohort was assessed over all 120 repertoires. Subsequent analysis determined that TCRs grouped into clusters in the first cohort also showed a tendency toward co-occurrence across the roughly 110 validation repertoires, and 85% to 95% of cluster scores exceeded 0. The classifier was reported to diagnose cytomegalovirus status with high specificity and sensitivity in both the original cohort and the validation cohort. The authors suggested that the approach could potentially be generalized to other disease states and immunological phenotypes. In the study, approximately 160 TCR beta chains were listed as associated with cytomegalovirus.

The CDR3 sequence holds 11 residues, the cysteine and phenylalanine included. Only the CDR3 DNA stays, 33 bases, in frame from base 1. Cut back by 5 bases and 4 bases, the V and J ends lie 3 bases apart. Taken from the germline V gene, the CDR1 and CDR2 loops are SGHTA and FQGNSA. Sequencing was performed on PBMCs. The rearrangement combines TRBV7-2 with TRBJ2-1; the D gene lacks a confident call. The TCR sequence derives from a woman aged 18-29 years in good health and CMV-seropositive. The DNA sequence reads TGTGCCAGCAGCCGTTACAATGAGCAGTTCTTC. It codes for CASSRYNEQFF.